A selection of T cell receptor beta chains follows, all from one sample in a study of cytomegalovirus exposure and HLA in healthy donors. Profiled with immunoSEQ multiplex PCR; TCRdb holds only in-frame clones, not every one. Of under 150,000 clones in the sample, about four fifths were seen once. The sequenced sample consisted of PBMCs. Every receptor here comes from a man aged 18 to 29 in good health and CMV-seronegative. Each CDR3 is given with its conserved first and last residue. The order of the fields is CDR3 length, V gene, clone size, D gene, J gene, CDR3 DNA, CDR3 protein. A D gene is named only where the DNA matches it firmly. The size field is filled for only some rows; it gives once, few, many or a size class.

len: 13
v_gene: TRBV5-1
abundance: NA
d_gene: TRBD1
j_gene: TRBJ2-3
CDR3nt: TGCGCCAGCGCACAGGGGAGCACAGATACGCAGTATTTT
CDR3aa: CASAQGSTDTQYF

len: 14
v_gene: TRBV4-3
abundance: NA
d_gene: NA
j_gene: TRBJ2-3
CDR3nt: TGCGCCAGCAGCCTCCTCGACCGGGGAGATACGCAGTATTTT
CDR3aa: CASSLLDRGDTQYF

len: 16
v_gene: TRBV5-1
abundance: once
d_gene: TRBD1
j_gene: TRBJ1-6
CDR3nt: TGCGCCAGCAGCTCGCTCCAGGGGACAGGGGTTTCACCCCTCCACTTT
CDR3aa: CASSSLQGTGVSPLHF

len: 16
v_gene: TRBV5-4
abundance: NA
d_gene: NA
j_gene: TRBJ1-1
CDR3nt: TGTGCCAGCAGCCCGCCCCGGGTATCGAGGAACACTGAAGCTTTCTTT
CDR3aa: CASSPPRVSRNTEAFF

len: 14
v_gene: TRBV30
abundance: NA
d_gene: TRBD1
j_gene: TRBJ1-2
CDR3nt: TGTGCCTGGAGATCTGTGGACAGGGGTGTGGGCTACACCTTC
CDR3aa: CAWRSVDRGVGYTF

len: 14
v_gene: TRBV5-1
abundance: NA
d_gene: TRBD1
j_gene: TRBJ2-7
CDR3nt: TGCGCCAGCAGCGTTAAACCACAGGGGTACGAGCAGTACTTC
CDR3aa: CASSVKPQGYEQYF

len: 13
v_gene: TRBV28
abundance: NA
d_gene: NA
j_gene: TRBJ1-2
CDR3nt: TGTGCCAGCACCCAGGGAAGGGACTATGGCTACACCTTC
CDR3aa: CASTQGRDYGYTF

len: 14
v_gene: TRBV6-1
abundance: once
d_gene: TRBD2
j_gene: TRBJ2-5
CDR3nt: TGTGCCAGCAGGCGGGGGGGACTGGAAGAGACCCAGTACTTC
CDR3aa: CASRRGGLEETQYF

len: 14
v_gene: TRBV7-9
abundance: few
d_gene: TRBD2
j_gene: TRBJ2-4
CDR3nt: TGTGCCAGCAGCCCGGGACTAGCGTCACACATTCAGTACTTC
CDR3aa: CASSPGLASHIQYF

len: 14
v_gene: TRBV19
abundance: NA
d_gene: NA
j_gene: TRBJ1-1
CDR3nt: TGTGCCAGTAGTATAAACACCATGAACACTGAAGCTTTCTTT
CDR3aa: CASSINTMNTEAFF

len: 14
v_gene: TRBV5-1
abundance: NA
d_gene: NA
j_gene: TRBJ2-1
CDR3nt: TGCGCCAGCAGCGTTTACAGGGATTCTCATGAGCAGTTCTTC
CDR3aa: CASSVYRDSHEQFF

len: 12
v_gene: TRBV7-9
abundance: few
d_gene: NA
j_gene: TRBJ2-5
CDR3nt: TGTGCCAGCAGCTTAGGTAGAGAGACCCAGTACTTC
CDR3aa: CASSLGRETQYF

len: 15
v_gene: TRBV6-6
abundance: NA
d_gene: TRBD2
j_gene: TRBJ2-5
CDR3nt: TGTGCCAGCAGCCTAACGGGACTAGCGGCGGAGACCCAGTACTTC
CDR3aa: CASSLTGLAAETQYF

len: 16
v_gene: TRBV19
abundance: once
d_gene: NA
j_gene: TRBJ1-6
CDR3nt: TGTGCCAGTAGTAACAGCTTCAGCTCCTATAATTCACCCCTCCACTTT
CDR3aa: CASSNSFSSYNSPLHF

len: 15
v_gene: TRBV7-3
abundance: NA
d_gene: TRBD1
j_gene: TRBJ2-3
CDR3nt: TGTGCCAGCAGCTCCTTGACAGGGGGCCCCGATACGCAGTATTTT
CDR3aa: CASSSLTGGPDTQYF

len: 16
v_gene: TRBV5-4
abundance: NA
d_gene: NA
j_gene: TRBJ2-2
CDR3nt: TGTGCCAGCAGCTTGGTTCGGGGGGCGCGGACCGGGGAGCTGTTTTTT
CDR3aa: CASSLVRGARTGELFF

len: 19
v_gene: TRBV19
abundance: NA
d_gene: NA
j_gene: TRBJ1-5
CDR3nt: TGTGCCAGTAGTATAGGGGAGGGGACAACCGACTATAGCAATCAGCCCCAGCATTTT
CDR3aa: CASSIGEGTTDYSNQPQHF

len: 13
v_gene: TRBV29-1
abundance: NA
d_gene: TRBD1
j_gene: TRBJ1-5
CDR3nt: TGCAGCATCCAGGGGGCGCTGGATCAGCCCCAGCATTTT
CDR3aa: CSIQGALDQPQHF

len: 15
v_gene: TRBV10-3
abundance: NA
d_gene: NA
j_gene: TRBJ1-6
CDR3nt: TGTGCCATCAGTCCCACCGGGAGAGGGAGCTCACCCCTCCACTTT
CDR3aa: CAISPTGRGSSPLHF

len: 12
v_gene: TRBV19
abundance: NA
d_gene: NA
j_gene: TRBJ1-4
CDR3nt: TGTGCCAGTAGTCCCCGGGAGGAAAAACTGTTTTTT
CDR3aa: CASSPREEKLFF

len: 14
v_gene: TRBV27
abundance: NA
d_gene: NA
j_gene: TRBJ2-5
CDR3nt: TGTGCCAGCAGTCCCATACGGGGAAAAGAGACCCAGTACTTC
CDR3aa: CASSPIRGKETQYF

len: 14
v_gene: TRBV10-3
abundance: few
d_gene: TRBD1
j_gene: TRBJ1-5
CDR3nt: TGTGCCATCAGCGAGACAGGGTATGGGCAGCCCCAGCATTTT
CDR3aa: CAISETGYGQPQHF

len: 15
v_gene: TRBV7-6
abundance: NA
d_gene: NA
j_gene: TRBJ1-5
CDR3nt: TGTGCCAGCAGCTTCCGGCAGGGTGCGGCTCAGCCCCAGCATTTT
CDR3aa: CASSFRQGAAQPQHF

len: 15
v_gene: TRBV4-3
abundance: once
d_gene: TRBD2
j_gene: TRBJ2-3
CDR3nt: TGCGCCAGCAGCGGTAGCGGGCTGAGCACAGATACGCAGTATTTT
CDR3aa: CASSGSGLSTDTQYF

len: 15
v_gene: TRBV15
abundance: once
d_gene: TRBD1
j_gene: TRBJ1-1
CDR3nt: TGTGCCACCAGAACCATGACAGGGGGCTACACTGAAGCTTTCTTT
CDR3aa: CATRTMTGGYTEAFF

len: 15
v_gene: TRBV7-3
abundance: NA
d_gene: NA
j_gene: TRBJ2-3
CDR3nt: TGTGCCAGCAGCTTACTTAGCGGCATCACAGATACGCAGTATTTT
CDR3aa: CASSLLSGITDTQYF

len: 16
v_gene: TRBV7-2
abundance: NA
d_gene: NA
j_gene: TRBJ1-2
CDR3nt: TGTGCCAGCAGCTTAGCGGGAGGGCCGCCCGCCTATGGCTACACCTTC
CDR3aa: CASSLAGGPPAYGYTF

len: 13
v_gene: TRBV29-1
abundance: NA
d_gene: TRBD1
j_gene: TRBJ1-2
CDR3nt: TGCAGCGCCTCGGACAGGGTGGGGAACGGCTACACCTTC
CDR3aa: CSASDRVGNGYTF

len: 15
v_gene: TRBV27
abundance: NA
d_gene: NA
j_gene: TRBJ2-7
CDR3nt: TGTGCCAGCAGTTTATCTAGGGGGGGTCTGTACGAGCAGTACTTC
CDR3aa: CASSLSRGGLYEQYF